This T cell receptor (beta chain) originates from a study of T cell responses to AZD1222 COVID-19 vaccine. Study findings and constraints: Spike-specific TCR breadth rose after two AZD1222 doses, and depth rose as well. Among spike-specific TCRs, nearly half reportedly target unmutated variant regions.

In the case of this clone: Its cognate antigen is unknown.

Trimming cost V 0 bases and J 5 bases, with 11 bases left between them. From germline, CDR1 is SGHDT and CDR2 YYEEEE. The CDR3 contains 14 residues. The protocol was immunoSEQ multiplex PCR, while the TCRdb copy is restricted to in-frame clones and leaves out a portion. The sample includes 150,000 to 200,000 clones, about 89% of them seen just once. This TCR was recovered from an adult who received the AZD1222 COVID-19 vaccine. The chain combines TRBV5-6 with TRBJ1-2; D is ambiguous. This specimen consisted of peripheral blood, obtained 28 days after the second AZD1222 dose. Here the CDR3 reads CASSLGRYLYGYTF. In DNA, the CDR3 is TGTGCCAGCAGCTTGGGCAGGTACCTATATGGCTACACCTTC. Filled out from reference TRBV5-6 and TRBJ1-2, the complete variable domain reads DAGVTQSPTHLIKTRGQQVTLRCSPKSGHDTVSWYQQALGQGPQFIFQYYEEEERQRGNFPDRFSGHQFPNYSSELNVNALLLGDSALYLCASSLGRYLYGYTFGSGTRLTVV.